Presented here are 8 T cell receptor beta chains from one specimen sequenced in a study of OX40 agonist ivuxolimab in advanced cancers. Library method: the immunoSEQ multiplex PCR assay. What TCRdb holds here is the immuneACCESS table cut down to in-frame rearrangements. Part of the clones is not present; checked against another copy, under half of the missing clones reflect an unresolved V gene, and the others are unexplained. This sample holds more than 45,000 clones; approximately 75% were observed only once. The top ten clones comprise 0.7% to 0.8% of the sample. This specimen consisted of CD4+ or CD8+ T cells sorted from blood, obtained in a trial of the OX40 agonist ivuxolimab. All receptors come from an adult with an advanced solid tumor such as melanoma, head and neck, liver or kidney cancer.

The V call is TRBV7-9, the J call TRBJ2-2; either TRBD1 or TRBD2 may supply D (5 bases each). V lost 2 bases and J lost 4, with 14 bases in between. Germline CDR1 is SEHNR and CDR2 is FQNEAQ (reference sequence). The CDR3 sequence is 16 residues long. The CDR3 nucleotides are TGTGCCAGCAGCTTATCGGTCGGGGCAGCCACCGGGGAGCTGTTTTTT. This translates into CASSLSVGAATGELFF.

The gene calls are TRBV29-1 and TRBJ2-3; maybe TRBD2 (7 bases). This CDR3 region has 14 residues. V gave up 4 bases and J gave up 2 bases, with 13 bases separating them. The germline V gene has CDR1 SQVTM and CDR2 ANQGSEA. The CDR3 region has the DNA TGCAGCGTTGCGAGGGGGGGTTACACAGATACGCAGTATTTT. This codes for CSVARGGYTDTQYF.

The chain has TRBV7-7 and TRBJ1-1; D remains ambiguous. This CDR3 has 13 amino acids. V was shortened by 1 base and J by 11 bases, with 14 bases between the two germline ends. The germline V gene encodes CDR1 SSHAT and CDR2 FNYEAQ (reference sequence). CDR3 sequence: CASSLGPGSRAFF. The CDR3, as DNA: TGTGCCAGCAGCTTAGGGCCCGGGTCTCGGGCTTTCTTT.

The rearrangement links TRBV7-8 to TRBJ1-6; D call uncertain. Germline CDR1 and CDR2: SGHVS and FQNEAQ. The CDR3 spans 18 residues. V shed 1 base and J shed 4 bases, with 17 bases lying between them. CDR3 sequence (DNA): TGTGCCAGCAGCTTAGTTCCCGGAGAGAACCTGTATAATTCACCCCTCCACTTT. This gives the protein CASSLVPGENLYNSPLHF.

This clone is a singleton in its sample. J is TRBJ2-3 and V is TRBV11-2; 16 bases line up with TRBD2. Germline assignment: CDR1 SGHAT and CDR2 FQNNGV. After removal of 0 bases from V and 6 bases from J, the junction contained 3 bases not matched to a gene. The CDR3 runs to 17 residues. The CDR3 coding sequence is TGTGCCAGCAGCTTAGAAGGGACTAGCGGGGGGGCCGATACGCAGTATTTT. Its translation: CASSLEGTSGGADTQYF.

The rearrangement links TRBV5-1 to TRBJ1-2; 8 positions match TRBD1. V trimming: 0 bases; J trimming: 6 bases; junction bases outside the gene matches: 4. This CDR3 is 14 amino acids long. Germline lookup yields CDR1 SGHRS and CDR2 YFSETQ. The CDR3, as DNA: TGCGCCAGCAGCTTGGGAGACAGGGGCCATGGCTACACCTTC. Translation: CASSLGDRGHGYTF.

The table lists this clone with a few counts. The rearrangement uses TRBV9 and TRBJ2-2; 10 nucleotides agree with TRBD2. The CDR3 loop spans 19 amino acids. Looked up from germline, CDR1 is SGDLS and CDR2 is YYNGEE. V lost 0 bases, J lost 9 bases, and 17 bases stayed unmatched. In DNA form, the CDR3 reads TGTGCCAGCAGCGTAGGCAGGACTAGCGGCGTTGGGACGATACGGGAGCTGTTTTTT. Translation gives CASSVGRTSGVGTIRELFF.

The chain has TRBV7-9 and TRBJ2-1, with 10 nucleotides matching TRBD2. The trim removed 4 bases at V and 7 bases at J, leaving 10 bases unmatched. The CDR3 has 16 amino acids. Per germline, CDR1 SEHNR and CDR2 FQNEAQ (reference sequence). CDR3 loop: CASSWVAGGMRNEQFF. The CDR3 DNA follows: TGTGCCAGCAGCTGGGTAGCGGGGGGTATGAGGAATGAGCAGTTCTTC.